Described below is a single T cell receptor beta chain sequence and its context. These data originate in a study of CD8 T cells in Susac syndrome. On the study more broadly: Blood was drawn from Susac syndrome patients while they were therapy-naive, on corticosteroids, or on intravenous immunoglobulin alone.

TCR beta was sequenced from blood CD8+ and CD4+ T cells. CDR3 length equals 15 residues. Per the germline V gene, CDR1 is SGHNT and CDR2 is YYREEE (reference sequence). J lost 6 bases, V lost 0 bases, and 5 bases had no gene match. RNA totalling about 0.5 to 1 ug underwent reverse transcription with random hexamers. Via MiXCR, TCRdb re-called the immunoSEQ multiplex PCR reads, giving one row per CDR3 protein. The sample holds more than 200,000 distinct CDR3 sequences, 85% to 95% seen once. The rearrangement uses TRBV5-4 and TRBJ1-4; 7 bases line up with TRBD1. The sequence came from a human donor with Susac syndrome. Input material: CD4+ T cells from PBMCs. The CDR3 reads CASSLEGARDEKLFF. As DNA, the CDR3 is TGTGCCAGCAGCTTGGAGGGGGCGCGGGATGAAAAACTGTTTTTT.